This is a list of T cell receptor beta chains from one sample in a study of human T cells and chemical hapten exposure. MiXCR, run by TCRdb on the RACE reads, gives a single entry per CDR3 protein. The table records approximately 400,000 distinct CDR3 sequences, 5.1% of them present only once. Source: whole blood, taken in connection with sensitization to the hapten diphenylcyclopropenone (DPC). These receptors were taken from a woman aged 45 to 65 with alopecia areata. Some clones in this sample may be carry-over from other donors' samples. Both conserved end residues are part of each CDR3. The D gene is left open where the match is weak. A row's size may be missing; if present it is once, few, many or a size class.

V: TRBV6-1; size: few; J: TRBJ2-3; D: TRBD2; length: 16; CDR3: CASSHTSGGLTDTQYF; DNA: TGTGCCAGCAGTCACACTAGCGGGGGGCTTACAGATACGCAGTATTTT
V: TRBV10-2; size: many; J: TRBJ2-5; D: .; length: 12; CDR3: CASSTGTETQYF; DNA: TGCGCCAGCTCAACAGGGACAGAGACCCAGTACTTC
V: TRBV3-1; size: .; J: TRBJ1-2; D: .; length: 16; CDR3: CASSQDPGGGNYGYTF; DNA: TGTGCCAGCAGCCAAGATCCGGGAGGAGGAAACTATGGCTACACCTTC
V: TRBV7-9; size: .; J: TRBJ2-3; D: .; length: 13; CDR3: CASSPTPPDTQYF; DNA: TGTGCCAGCAGCCCAACCCCTCCCGATACGCAGTATTTT
V: TRBV20-1; size: many; J: TRBJ2-7; D: .; length: 11; CDR3: CSASLGKEQYF; DNA: TGCAGTGCCTCTTTGGGGAAAGAGCAGTACTTC
V: TRBV7-6; size: few; J: TRBJ2-1; D: TRBD2; length: 15; CDR3: CASSWASGAGNEQFF; DNA: TGTGCCAGCAGCTGGGCTAGCGGGGCCGGGAATGAGCAGTTCTTC
V: TRBV3-1; size: many; J: TRBJ2-1; D: .; length: 13; CDR3: CASSQDLVPEQFF; DNA: TGTGCCAGCAGCCAAGATCTGGTACCGGAGCAGTTCTTC
V: TRBV11-2; size: many; J: TRBJ2-3; D: .; length: 18; CDR3: CASSSDRPRGLSTDTQYF; DNA: TGTGCCAGCAGCTCAGACAGGCCAAGGGGTCTTAGCACAGATACGCAGTATTTT
V: TRBV20-1; size: few; J: TRBJ2-7; D: .; length: 13; CDR3: CSASKQSSYEQYF; DNA: TGCAGTGCTAGTAAACAAAGCTCCTACGAGCAGTACTTC
V: TRBV4-3; size: .; J: TRBJ2-1; D: TRBD2; length: 16; CDR3: CASSQELAGLYNEQFF; DNA: TGCGCCAGCAGCCAAGAACTAGCGGGACTATACAATGAGCAGTTCTTC
V: TRBV27; size: many; J: TRBJ1-1; D: TRBD1; length: 13; CDR3: CASRATGLTEAFF; DNA: TGTGCCAGCAGAGCGACAGGGCTTACTGAAGCTTTCTTT
V: TRBV7-9; size: .; J: TRBJ1-4; D: .; length: 14; CDR3: CASSSTDFNEKLFF; DNA: TGTGCCAGCAGCTCGACAGATTTTAATGAAAAACTGTTTTTT
V: TRBV13; size: many; J: TRBJ2-1; D: .; length: 14; CDR3: CASSLGQTGNEQFF; DNA: TGTGCCAGCAGCTTAGGCCAAACGGGCAATGAGCAGTTCTTC
V: TRBV5-1; size: many; J: TRBJ2-7; D: TRBD1; length: 15; CDR3: CASSPRGQRSYEQYF; DNA: TGCGCCAGCAGCCCCCGGGGACAGCGTTCCTACGAGCAGTACTTC
V: TRBV3-1; size: many; J: TRBJ2-4; D: .; length: 17; CDR3: CASSQVVGDIAKNIQYF; DNA: TGTGCCAGCAGCCAAGTGGTGGGGGATATAGCCAAAAACATTCAGTACTTC
V: TRBV29-1; size: few; J: TRBJ2-1; D: TRBD1; length: 14; CDR3: CSARDRGSYNEQFF; DNA: TGCAGCGCTAGAGACAGGGGGTCCTACAATGAGCAGTTCTTC
V: TRBV24-1; size: many; J: TRBJ2-2; D: .; length: 13; CDR3: CATSADWTGELFF; DNA: TGTGCCACCAGTGCCGACTGGACCGGGGAGCTGTTTTTT
V: TRBV7-9; size: many; J: TRBJ2-1; D: TRBD2; length: 15; CDR3: CASSLTGGTRNEQFF; DNA: TGTGCCAGCAGCTTAACGGGGGGAACGCGCAATGAGCAGTTCTTC
V: TRBV6-1; size: few; J: TRBJ2-7; D: .; length: 13; CDR3: CASSEQPASGQYF; DNA: TGTGCCAGCAGTGAACAACCTGCGTCAGGGCAGTACTTC
V: TRBV28; size: many; J: TRBJ1-1; D: .; length: 12; CDR3: CASSSDRLGTFF; DNA: TGTGCCAGCAGTTCAGACAGGCTGGGAACTTTCTTT